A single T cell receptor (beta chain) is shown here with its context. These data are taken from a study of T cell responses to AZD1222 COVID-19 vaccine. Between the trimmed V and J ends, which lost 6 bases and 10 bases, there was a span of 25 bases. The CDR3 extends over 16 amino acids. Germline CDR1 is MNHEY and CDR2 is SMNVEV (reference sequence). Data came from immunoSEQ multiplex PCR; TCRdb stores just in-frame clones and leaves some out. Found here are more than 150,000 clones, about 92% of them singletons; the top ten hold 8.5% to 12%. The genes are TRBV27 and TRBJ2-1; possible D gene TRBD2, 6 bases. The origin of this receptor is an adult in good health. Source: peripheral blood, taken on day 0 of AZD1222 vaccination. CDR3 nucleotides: TGTGCCAGCAGCTTACCCCCAGCCGCGGGGAGCAGAGAGCAGTTCTTC. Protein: CASSLPPAAGSREQFF.